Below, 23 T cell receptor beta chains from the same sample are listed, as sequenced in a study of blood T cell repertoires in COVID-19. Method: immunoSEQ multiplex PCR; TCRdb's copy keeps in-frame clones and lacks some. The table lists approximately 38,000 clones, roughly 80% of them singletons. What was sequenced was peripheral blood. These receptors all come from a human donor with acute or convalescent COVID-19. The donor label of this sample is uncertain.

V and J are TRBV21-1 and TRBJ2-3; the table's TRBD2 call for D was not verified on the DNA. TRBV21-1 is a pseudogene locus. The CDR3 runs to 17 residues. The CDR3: CASSKVGGRGDTDTQYF. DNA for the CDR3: TGTGCCAGCAGCAAAGTAGGTGGGCGGGGGGACACAGATACGCAGTATTTT.

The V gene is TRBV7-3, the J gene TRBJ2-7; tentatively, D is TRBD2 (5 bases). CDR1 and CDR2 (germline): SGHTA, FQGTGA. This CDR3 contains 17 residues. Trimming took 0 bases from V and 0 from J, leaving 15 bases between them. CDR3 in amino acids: CASSLTPLRGNSYEQYF. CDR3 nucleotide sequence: TGTGCCAGCAGCTTAACCCCCCTACGGGGTAACTCCTACGAGCAGTACTTC.

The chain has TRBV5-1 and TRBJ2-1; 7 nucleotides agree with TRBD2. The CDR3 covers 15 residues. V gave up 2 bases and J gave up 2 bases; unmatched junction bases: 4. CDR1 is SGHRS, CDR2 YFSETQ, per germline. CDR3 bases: TGCGCCAGCAGCTTCGGGAGCGGGGCCTACAATGAGCAGTTCTTC. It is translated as CASSFGSGAYNEQFF. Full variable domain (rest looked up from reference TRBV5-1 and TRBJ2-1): KAGVTQTPRYLIKTRGQQVTLSCSPISGHRSVSWYQQTPGQGLQFLFEYFSETQRNKGNFPGRFSGRQFSNSRSEMNVSTLELGDSALYLCASSFGSGAYNEQFFGPGTRLTVL.

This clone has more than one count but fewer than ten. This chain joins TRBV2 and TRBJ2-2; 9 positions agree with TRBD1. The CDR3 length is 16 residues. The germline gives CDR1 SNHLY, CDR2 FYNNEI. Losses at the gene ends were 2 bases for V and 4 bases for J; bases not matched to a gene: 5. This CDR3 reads CASSELRTGATGELFF. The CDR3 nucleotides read TGTGCCAGCAGTGAATTGAGGACAGGGGCCACCGGGGAGCTGTTTTTT. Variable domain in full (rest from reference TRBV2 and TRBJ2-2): EPEVTQTPSHQVTQMGQEVILRCVPISNHLYFYWYRQILGQKVEFLVSFYNNEISEKSEIFDDQFSVERPDGSNFTLKIRSTKLEDSAMYFCASSELRTGATGELFFGEGSRLTVL.

The CDR3 loop is CATYGTGYTEAFF. The CDR3 DNA follows: TGTGCCACCTACGGGACAGGGTACACTGAAGCTTTCTTT. The J gene is TRBJ1-1, the V gene TRBV27; 9 bases are shared with TRBD1. J lost 3 bases, V lost 10 bases, and 6 bases had no gene match. The CDR3 runs to 13 residues. The germline V gene has CDR1 MNHEY and CDR2 SMNVEV (reference sequence).

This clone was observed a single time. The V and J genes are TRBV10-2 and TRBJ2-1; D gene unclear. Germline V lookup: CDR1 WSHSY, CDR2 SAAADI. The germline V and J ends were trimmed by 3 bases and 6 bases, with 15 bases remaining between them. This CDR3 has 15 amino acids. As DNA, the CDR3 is TGCGCCAGCAGTGAAGTGGGCGACCCAAGCAATGAGCAGTTCTTC. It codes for CASSEVGDPSNEQFF.

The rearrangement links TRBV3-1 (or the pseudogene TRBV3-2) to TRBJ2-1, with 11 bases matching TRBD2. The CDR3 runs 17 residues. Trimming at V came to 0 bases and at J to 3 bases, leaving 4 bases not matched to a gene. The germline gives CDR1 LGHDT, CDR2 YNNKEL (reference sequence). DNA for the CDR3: TGTGCCAGCAGCCAAGATCTCGGGACTAGCGGCTACAATGAGCAGTTCTTC. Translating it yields CASSQDLGTSGYNEQFF.

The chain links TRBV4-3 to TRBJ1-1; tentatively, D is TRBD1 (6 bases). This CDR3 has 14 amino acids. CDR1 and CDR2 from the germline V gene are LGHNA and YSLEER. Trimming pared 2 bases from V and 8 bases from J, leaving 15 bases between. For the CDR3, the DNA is TGCGCCAGCAGCCAAATCGGGGGGCCGGTGGAAGCTTTCTTT. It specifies CASSQIGGPVEAFF.

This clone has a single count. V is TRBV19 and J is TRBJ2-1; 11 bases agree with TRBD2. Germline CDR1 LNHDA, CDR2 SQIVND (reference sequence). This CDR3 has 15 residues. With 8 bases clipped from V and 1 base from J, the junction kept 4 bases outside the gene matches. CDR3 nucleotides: TGTGCCAGTGCAACTAGCGGGGGTTCCTACAATGAGCAGTTCTTC. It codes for CASATSGGSYNEQFF.

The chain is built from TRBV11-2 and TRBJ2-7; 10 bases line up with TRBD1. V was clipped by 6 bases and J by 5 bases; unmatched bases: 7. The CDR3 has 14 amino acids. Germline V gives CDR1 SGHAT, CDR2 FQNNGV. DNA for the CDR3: TGTGCCAGCAGTTCTACCGGGACAGGGGACGAGCAGTACTTC. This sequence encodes CASSSTGTGDEQYF.

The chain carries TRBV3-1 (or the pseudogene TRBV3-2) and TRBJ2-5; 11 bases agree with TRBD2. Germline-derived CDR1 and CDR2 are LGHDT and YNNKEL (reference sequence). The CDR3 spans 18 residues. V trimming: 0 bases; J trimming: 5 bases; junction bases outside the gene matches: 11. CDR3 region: CASSQDPPSGGPGETQYF. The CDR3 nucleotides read TGTGCCAGCAGCCAAGATCCGCCTAGCGGGGGGCCGGGGGAGACCCAGTACTTC.

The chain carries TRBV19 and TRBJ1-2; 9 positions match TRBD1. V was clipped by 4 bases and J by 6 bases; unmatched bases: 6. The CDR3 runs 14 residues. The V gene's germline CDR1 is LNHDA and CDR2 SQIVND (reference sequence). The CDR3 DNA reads TGTGCCAGTAGTAGGAGACAGGGGGTAAATGGCTACACCTTC. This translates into CASSRRQGVNGYTF.

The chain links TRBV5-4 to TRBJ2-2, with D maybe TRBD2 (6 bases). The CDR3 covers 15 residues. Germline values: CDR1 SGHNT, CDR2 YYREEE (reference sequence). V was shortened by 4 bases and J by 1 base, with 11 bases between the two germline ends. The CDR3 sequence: CASSRDFLNTGELFF. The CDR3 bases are TGTGCCAGCAGCCGGGACTTTTTGAACACCGGGGAGCTGTTTTTT.

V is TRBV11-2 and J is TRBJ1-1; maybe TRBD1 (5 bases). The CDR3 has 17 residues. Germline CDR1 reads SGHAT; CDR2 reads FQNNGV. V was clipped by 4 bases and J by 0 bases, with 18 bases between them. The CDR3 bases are TGTGCCAGCAGCTCAACAACGCAGCAGGGAATGAACACTGAAGCTTTCTTT. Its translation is CASSSTTQQGMNTEAFF.

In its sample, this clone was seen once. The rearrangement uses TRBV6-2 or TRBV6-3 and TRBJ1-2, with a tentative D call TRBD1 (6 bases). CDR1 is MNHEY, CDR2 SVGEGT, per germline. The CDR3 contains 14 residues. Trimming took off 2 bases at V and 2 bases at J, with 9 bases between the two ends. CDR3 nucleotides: TGTGCCAGCAGTTACACGACAGGAAACTATGGCTACACCTTC. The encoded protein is CASSYTTGNYGYTF.

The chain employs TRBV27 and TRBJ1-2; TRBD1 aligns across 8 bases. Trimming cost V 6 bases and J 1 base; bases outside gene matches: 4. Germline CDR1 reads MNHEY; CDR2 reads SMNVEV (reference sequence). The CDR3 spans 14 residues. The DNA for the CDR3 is TGTGCCAGCAGCTATGGACAGGGTAACTATGGCTACACCTTC. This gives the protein CASSYGQGNYGYTF.

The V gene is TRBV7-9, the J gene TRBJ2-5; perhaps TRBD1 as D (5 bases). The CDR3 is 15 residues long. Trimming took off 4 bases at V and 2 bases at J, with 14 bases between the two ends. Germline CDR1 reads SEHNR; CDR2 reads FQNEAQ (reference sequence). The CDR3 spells CASSYIPDSQETQYF. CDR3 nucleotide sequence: TGTGCCAGCAGCTATATCCCCGACAGTCAAGAGACCCAGTACTTC. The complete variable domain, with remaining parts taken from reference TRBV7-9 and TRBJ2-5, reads DTGVSQNPRHKITKRGQNVTFRCDPISEHNRLYWYRQTLGQGPEFLTYFQNEAQLEKSRLLSDRFSAERPKGSFSTLEIQRTEQGDSAMYLCASSYIPDSQETQYFGPGTRLLVL.

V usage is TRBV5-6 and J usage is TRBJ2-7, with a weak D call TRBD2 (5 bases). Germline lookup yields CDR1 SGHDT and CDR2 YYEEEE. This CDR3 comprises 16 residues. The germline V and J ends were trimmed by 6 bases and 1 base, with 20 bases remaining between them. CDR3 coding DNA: TGTGCCAGCACCTTAATCATCCGGAGGCATTCCTACGAGCAGTACTTC. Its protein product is CASTLIIRRHSYEQYF.

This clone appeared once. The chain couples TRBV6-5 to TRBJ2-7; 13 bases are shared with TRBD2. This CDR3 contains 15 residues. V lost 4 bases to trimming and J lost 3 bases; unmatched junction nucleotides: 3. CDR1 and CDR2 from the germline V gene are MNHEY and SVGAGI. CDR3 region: CASSWTSGSLYEQYF. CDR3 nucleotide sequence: TGTGCCAGCAGTTGGACTAGCGGGAGTCTCTACGAGCAGTACTTC.

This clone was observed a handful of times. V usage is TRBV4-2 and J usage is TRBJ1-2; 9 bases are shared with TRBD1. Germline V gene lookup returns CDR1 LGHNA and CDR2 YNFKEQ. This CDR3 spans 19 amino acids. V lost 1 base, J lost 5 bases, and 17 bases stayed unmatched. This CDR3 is CASSQVRGTGSMIRYGYTF. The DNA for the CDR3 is TGTGCCAGCAGCCAAGTTCGAGGGACAGGGTCTATGATTCGGTATGGCTACACCTTC.

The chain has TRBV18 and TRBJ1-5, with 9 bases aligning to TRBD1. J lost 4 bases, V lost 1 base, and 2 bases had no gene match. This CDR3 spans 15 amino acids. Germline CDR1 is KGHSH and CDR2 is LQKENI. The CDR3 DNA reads TGTGCCAGCTCACCACTTGGGACAGGGAATCAGCCCCAGCATTTT. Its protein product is CASSPLGTGNQPQHF.

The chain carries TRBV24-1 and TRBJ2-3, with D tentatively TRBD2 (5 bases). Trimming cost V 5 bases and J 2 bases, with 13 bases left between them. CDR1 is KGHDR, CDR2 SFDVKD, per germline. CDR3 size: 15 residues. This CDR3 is CATSAYIGLTDTQYF. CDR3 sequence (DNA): TGTGCCACCAGTGCGTATATCGGACTCACAGATACGCAGTATTTT.

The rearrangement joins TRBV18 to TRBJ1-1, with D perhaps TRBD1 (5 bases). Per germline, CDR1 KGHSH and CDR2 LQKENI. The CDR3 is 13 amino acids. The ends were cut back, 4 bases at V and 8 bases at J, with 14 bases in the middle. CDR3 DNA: TGTGCCAGCTCACAAACGACAGCGACCGAAGCTTTCTTT. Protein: CASSQTTATEAFF.